This paragraph covers one TCR beta chain sequence. Its antigen is unidentified. The CDR3 has 14 amino acids. CDR1 and CDR2 from the germline V gene are SGHRS and YFSETQ. The ends were cut back, 2 bases at V and 4 bases at J, with 12 bases in the middle. These data come from a study of OX40 agonist ivuxolimab in advanced cancers. Study overall: One hepatocellular carcinoma and two cutaneous melanoma patients partially responded. Study-wide results and caveats: Among T cells, CD8+ cells averaged more expanded clones than CD4+ cells. Researchers did not determine the expanded peripheral T cells' antigen specificity.

The cohort excluded patients with autoimmune disease history or systemic immunosuppression. Generated by immunoSEQ multiplex PCR, the TCRdb table keeps only in-frame clones and is missing some. Of 77,000 or so clones listed, approximately 81% are singletons. The receptor was isolated from an adult with an advanced solid tumor such as melanoma, head and neck, liver or kidney cancer. Sequencing used CD4+ or CD8+ T cells sorted from blood, obtained in a trial of the OX40 agonist ivuxolimab. The chain joins TRBV5-1 to TRBJ1-2, with D unresolved. CDR3 loop: CASSFGDGSYGYTF. The CDR3 nucleotides are TGCGCCAGCAGCTTCGGGGATGGCAGCTATGGCTACACCTTC.